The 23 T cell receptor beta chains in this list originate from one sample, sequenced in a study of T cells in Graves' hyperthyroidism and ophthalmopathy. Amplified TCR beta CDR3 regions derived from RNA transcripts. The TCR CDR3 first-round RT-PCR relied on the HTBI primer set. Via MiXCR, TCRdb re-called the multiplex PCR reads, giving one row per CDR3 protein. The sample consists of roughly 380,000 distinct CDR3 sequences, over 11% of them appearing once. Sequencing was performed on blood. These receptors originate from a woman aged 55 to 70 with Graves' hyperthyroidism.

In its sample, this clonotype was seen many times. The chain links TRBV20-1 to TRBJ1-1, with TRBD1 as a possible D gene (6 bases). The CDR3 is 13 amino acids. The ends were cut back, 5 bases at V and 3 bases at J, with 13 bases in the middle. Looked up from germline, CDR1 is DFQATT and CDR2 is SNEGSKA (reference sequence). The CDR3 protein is CSAFPRTDTEAFF. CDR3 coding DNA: TGCAGTGCTTTCCCCCGGACAGACACTGAAGCTTTCTTT.

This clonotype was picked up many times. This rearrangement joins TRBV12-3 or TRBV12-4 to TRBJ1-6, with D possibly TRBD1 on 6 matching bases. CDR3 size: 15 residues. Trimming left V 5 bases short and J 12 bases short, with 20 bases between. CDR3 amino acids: CASSPVIGQRLPLHF. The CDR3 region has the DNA TGTGCCAGCAGTCCAGTCATTGGACAGCGGTTACCCCTCCACTTT.

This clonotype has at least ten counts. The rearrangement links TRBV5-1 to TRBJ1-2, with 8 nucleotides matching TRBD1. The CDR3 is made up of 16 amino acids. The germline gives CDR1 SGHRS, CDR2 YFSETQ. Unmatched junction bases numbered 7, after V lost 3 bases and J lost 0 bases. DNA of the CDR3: TGCGCCAGCAGCTCGGAGGCAGGGGGCGCTAACTATGGCTACACCTTC. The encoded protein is CASSSEAGGANYGYTF. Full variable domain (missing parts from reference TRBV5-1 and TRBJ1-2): KAGVTQTPRYLIKTRGQQVTLSCSPISGHRSVSWYQQTPGQGLQFLFEYFSETQRNKGNFPGRFSGRQFSNSRSEMNVSTLELGDSALYLCASSSEAGGANYGYTFGSGTRLTVV.

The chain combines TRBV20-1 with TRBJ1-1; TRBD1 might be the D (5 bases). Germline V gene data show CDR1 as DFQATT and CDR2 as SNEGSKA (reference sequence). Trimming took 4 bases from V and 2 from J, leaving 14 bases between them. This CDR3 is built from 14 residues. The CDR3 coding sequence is TGCAGTGCTAAGCCCACAGGAGGCAACACTGAAGCTTTCTTT. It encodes CSAKPTGGNTEAFF.

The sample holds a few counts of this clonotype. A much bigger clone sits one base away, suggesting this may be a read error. This CDR3 is CASSQRAAEQYF. The CDR3 bases are TGTGCCAGCAGCCAAAGAGCAGCCGAGCAGTACTTC. This chain connects TRBV3-1 to TRBJ2-7; D gene uncertain. Germline CDR1 LGHDT, CDR2 YNNKEL (reference sequence). The CDR3 is made up of 12 amino acids. Trimming removed 2 bases at V and 6 bases at J, with 8 bases between.

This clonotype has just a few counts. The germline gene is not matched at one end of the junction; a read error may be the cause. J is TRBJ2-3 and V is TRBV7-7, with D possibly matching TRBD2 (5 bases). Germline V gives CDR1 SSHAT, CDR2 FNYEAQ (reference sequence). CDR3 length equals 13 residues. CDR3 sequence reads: CASSLATTDTQYF. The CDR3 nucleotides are TGTGCTAGCAGCTTAGCGACGACAGATACGCAGTATTTT.

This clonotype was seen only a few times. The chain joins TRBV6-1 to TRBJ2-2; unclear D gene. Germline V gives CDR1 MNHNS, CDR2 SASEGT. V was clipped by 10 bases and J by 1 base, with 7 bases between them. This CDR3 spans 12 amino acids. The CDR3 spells CATKGNTGELFF. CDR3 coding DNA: TGTGCCACCAAGGGGAACACCGGGGAGCTGTTTTTT.

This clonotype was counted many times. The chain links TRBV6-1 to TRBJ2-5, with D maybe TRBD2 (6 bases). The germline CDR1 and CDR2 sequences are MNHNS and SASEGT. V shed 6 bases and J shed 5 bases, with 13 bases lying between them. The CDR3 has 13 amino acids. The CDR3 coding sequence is TGTGCCAGCAGACGGGACTTGCTGGAGACCCAGTACTTC. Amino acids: CASRRDLLETQYF.

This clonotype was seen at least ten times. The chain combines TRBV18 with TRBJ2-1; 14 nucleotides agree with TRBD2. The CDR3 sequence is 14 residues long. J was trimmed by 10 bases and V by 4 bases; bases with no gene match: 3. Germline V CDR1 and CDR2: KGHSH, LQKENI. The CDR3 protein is CASSRGLAGEEQFF. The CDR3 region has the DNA TGTGCCAGCTCACGGGGACTAGCGGGAGAGGAGCAGTTCTTC.

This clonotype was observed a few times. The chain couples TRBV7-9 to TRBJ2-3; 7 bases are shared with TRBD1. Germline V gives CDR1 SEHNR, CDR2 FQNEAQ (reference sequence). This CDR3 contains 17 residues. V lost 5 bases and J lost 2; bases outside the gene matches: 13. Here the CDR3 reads CASSHPGGVDPTDTQYF. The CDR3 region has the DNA TGTGCCAGCAGCCATCCAGGGGGTGTAGACCCCACAGATACGCAGTATTTT. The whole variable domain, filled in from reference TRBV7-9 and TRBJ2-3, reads DTGVSQNPRHKITKRGQNVTFRCDPISEHNRLYWYRQTLGQGPEFLTYFQNEAQLEKSRLLSDRFSAERPKGSFSTLEIQRTEQGDSAMYLCASSHPGGVDPTDTQYFGPGTRLTVL.

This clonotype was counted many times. The CDR3 protein is CASRPSSSYNEQFF. The CDR3 bases are TGTGCTAGTCGACCCTCCAGCTCCTACAATGAGCAGTTCTTC. The chain couples TRBV12-5 to TRBJ2-1; D gene unclear. CDR1 and CDR2 (germline): LGHNT, FRNRAP. Deletions cut 8 bases from V and 0 bases from J, with 11 bases between. The CDR3 is 14 amino acids. Full variable domain (rest looked up from reference TRBV12-5 and TRBJ2-1): DARVTQTPRHKVTEMGQEVTMRCQPILGHNTVFWYRQTMMQGLELLAYFRNRAPLDDSGMPKDRFSAEMPDATLATLKIQPSEPRDSAVYFCASRPSSSYNEQFFGPGTRLTVL.

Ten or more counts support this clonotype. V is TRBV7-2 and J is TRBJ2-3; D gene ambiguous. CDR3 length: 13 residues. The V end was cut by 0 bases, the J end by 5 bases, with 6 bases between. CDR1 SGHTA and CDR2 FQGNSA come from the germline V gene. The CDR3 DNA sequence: TGTGCCAGCAGCTTAGCGCCGGTAGATACGCAGTATTTT. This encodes CASSLAPVDTQYF. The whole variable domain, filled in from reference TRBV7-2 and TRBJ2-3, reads GAGVSQSPSNKVTEKGKDVELRCDPISGHTALYWYRQSLGQGLEFLIYFQGNSAPDKSGLPSDRFSAERTGGSVSTLTIQRTQQEDSAVYLCASSLAPVDTQYFGPGTRLTVL.

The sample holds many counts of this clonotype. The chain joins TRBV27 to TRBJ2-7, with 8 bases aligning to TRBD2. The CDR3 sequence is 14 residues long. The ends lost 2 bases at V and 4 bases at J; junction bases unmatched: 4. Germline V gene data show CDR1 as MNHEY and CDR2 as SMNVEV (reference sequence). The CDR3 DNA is TGTGCCAGCAGTTTAGGGGCGGGAGGATACGAGCAGTACTTC. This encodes CASSLGAGGYEQYF.

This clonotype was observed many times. This chain's CDR3 is CATSQVHYSNQPQHF. The CDR3 nucleotides read TGTGCCACCTCACAGGTCCATTATAGCAATCAGCCCCAGCATTTT. This chain connects TRBV19 to TRBJ1-5, with D tentatively TRBD1 (5 bases). The germline V and J ends were trimmed by 10 bases and 0 bases, with 16 bases remaining between them. CDR1 and CDR2 from the germline V gene are LNHDA and SQIVND (reference sequence). This CDR3 has 15 residues.

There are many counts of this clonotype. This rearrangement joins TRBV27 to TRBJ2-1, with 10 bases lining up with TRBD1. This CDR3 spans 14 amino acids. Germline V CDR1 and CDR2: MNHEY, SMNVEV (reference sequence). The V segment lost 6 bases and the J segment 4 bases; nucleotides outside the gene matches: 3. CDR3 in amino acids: CASSAGQGYNEQFF. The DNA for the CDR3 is TGTGCCAGCAGCGCGGGACAGGGGTACAATGAGCAGTTCTTC.

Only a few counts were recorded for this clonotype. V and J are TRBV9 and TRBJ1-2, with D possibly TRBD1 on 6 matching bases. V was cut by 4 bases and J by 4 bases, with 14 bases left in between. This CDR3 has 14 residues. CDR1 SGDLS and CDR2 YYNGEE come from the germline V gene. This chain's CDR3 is CASSPQGQLYGYTF. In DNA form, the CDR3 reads TGTGCCAGCAGCCCCCAAGGACAGCTCTATGGCTACACCTTC. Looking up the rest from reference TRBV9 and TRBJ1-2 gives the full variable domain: DSGVTQTPKHLITATGQRVTLRCSPRSGDLSVYWYQQSLDQGLQFLIQYYNGEERAKGNILERFSAQQFPDLHSELNLSSLELGDSALYFCASSPQGQLYGYTFGSGTRLTVV.

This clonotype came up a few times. The chain's CDR3 is CSAREGTASTDTQYF. In DNA, the CDR3 is TGCAGTGCTAGAGAGGGGACAGCCAGCACAGATACGCAGTATTTT. The rearrangement links TRBV20-1 to TRBJ2-3; 7 bases line up with TRBD1. This CDR3 has 15 amino acids. V shed 0 bases and J 0 bases; nucleotides not matched to a gene: 3. Germline loops: CDR1 DFQATT, CDR2 SNEGSKA (reference sequence).

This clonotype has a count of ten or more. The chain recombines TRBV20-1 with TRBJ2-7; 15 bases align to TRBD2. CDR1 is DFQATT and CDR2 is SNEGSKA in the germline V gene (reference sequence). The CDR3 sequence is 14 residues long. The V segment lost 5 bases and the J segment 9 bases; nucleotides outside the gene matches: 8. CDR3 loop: CSAPGLAGGQGQYF. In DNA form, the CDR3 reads TGCAGTGCTCCTGGACTAGCGGGAGGGCAAGGGCAGTACTTC.

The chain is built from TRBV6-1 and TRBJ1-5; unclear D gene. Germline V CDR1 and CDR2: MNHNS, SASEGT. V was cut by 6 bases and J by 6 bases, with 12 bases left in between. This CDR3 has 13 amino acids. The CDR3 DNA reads TGTGCCAGCAGCCCATCCCTGAGTCAGCCCCAGCATTTT. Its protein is CASSPSLSQPQHF.

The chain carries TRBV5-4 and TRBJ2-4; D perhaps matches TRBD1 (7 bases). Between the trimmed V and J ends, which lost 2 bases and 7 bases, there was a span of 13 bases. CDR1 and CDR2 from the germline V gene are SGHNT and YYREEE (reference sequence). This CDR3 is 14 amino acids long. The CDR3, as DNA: TGTGCCAGCAGCTTTAAGGGGGCGGGGAACATTCAGTACTTC. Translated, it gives CASSFKGAGNIQYF. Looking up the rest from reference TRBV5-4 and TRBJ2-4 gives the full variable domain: ETGVTQSPTHLIKTRGQQVTLRCSSQSGHNTVSWYQQALGQGPQFIFQYYREEENGRGNFPPRFSGLQFPNYSSELNVNALELDDSALYLCASSFKGAGNIQYFGAGTRLSVL.

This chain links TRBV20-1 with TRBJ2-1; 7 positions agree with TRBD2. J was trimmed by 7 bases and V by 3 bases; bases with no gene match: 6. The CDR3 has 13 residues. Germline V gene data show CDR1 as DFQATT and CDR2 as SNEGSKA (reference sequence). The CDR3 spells CSARVPSGNEQFF. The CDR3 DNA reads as TGCAGTGCTAGGGTTCCTAGCGGAAATGAGCAGTTCTTC.

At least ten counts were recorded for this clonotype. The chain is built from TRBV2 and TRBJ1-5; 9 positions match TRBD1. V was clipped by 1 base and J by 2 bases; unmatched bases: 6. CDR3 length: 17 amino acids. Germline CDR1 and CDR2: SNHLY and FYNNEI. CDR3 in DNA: TGTGCCAGCAGTGAAGTTCTGGGACAGGGAGGCAATCAGCCCCAGCATTTT. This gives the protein CASSEVLGQGGNQPQHF.

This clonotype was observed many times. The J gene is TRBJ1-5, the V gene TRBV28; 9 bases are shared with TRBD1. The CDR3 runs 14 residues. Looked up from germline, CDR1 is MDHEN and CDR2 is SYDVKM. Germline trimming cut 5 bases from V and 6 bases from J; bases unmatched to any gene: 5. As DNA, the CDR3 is TGTGCCAGCAGTCTCGGGACAGGGAGTCAGCCCCAGCATTTT. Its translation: CASSLGTGSQPQHF.